This T cell receptor (beta chain) was identified in a study of T cell responses to AZD1222 COVID-19 vaccine. Notes on the study in general: A reported finding is that nearly half of spike-specific TCRs target unmutated variant regions. Just a handful of AZD1222 recipients were seropositive at baseline.

The CDR3 has 14 residues. The J segment lost 7 bases and the V segment lost 7 bases, leaving 7 bases of the junction unmatched. The germline CDR1 and CDR2 sequences are LNHDA and SQIVND (reference sequence). This clone was recorded once. Its antigen is unknown. Second-dose schedules of about 4 or about 12 weeks were combined. Measured with immunoSEQ multiplex PCR; TCRdb has only the in-frame clones, and not every one. This table holds fewer than 70,000 clones, 65% to 80% found once. Source: peripheral blood, taken 28 days after the second AZD1222 dose. This clonotype was obtained from an adult who received the AZD1222 COVID-19 vaccine. The rearrangement links TRBV19 to TRBJ1-5; 10 nucleotides match TRBD1. The CDR3 spells CASIDRGQGQPQHF. CDR3 nucleotides: TGTGCCAGTATTGACAGGGGGCAGGGGCAGCCCCAGCATTTT.